This T cell receptor beta chain emerged from a study of cytomegalovirus exposure and HLA in healthy donors. Whole-study context: In terms of ancestry, the Caucasian-associated cluster contained 75% to 90% of the 398 genotyped donors. Broader study findings: It was assumed in the presence/absence analyses that sequencing depth was roughly uniform across donors. Across donors, most TCRs were seen rarely, yet some public ones were widespread.

Losses at the gene ends were 10 bases for V and 4 bases for J; bases not matched to a gene: 10. The V gene's germline CDR1 is ENHRY and CDR2 SYGVKD. The CDR3 length is 17 residues. The primer mix had 60 Vbeta and 13 Jbeta primers. The method was immunoSEQ multiplex PCR; TCRdb's version includes in-frame clones alone and lacks a portion of them. Here the sample spans fewer than 200,000 clones, 70% to 90% being singletons. Remarks on this clone: Its antigen is unidentified.

This rearrangement joins TRBV10-3 to TRBJ2-1; 16 bases are shared with TRBD2. The clonotype was recovered from a woman aged 18-30 years in good health and CMV-seronegative. The sample taken for sequencing was PBMCs. This chain's CDR3 is CATSGTSGRAFYNEQFF. The CDR3, as DNA: TGTGCCACGTCCGGGACTAGCGGGAGGGCCTTTTACAATGAGCAGTTCTTC.